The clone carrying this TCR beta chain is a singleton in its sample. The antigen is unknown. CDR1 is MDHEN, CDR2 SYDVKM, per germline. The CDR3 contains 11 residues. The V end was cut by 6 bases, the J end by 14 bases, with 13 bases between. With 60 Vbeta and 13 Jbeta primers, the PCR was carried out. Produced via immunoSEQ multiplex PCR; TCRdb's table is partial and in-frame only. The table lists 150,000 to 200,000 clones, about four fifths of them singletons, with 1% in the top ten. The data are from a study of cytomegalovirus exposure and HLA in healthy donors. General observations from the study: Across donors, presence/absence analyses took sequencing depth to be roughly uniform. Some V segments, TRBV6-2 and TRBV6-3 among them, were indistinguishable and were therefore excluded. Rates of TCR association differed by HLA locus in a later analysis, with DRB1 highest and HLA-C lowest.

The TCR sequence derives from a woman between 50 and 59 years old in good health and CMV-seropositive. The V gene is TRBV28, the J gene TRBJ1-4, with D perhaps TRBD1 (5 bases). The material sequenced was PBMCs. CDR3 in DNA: TGTGCCAGCAGCCTGCAGGGAGGCCTGTTTTTT. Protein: CASSLQGGLFF.